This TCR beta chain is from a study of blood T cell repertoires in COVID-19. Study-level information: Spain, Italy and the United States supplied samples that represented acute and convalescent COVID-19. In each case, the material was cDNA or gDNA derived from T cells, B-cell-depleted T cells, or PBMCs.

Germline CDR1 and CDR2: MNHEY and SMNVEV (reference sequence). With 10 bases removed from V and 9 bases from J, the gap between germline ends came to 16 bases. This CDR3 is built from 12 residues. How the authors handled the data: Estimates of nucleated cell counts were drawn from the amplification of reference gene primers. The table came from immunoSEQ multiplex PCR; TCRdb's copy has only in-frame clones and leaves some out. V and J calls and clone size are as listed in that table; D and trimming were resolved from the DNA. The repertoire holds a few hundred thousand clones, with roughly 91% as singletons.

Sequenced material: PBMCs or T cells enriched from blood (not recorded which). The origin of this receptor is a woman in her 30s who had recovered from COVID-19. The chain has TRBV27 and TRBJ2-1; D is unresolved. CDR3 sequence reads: CATASQSGEQFF. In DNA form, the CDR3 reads TGTGCCACAGCATCCCAGTCGGGTGAGCAGTTCTTC.